These 12 T cell receptor beta chains share one sample of origin, sequenced in a study of neurological immune-mediated disorders (dated by TCRdb to the late 2010s). Library construction relied on 5' RACE. Data came from an Illumina HiSeq 2500. The public reads were reanalyzed by TCRdb: fastp trimming at Q25, MiXCR alignment, in-frame beta chains only. Every CDR3 protein is listed once, alongside the most common genes and DNA of its rows. Here the sample has roughly 71,000 distinct CDR3 sequences; around 3.9% occur a single time. Of the sample, 1.3% is held by the ten largest clones. What was sequenced was PBMCs. The origin of the receptors is a man aged 25 to 40 with multiple sclerosis.

In its sample, this clonotype was seen many times. The chain carries TRBV14 and TRBJ2-5; no reliable D call. Germline values: CDR1 SGHDN, CDR2 FVKESK. The CDR3 length is 12 residues. Trimming left V 1 base short and J 5 bases short, with 5 bases between. The chain's CDR3 is CASSQVRETQYF. For the CDR3, the DNA is TGTGCCAGCAGCCAAGTGCGGGAGACCCAGTACTTC.

This clonotype was seen many times. The chain uses TRBV5-1 and TRBJ2-6; D may correspond to TRBD1 or TRBD2 (6 bases each). V gave up 4 bases and J gave up 2 bases, with 13 bases separating them. This CDR3 region has 16 residues. Germline-derived CDR1 and CDR2 are SGHRS and YFSETQ. The CDR3 loop is CASSVSGAPGANVLTF. CDR3 nucleotide sequence: TGCGCCAGCAGCGTATCGGGGGCGCCTGGGGCCAACGTCCTGACTTTC.

The chain is built from TRBV5-1 and TRBJ2-7; D might be TRBD1 or TRBD2, each matching 6 bases. Germline V gives CDR1 SGHRS, CDR2 YFSETQ. V lost 3 bases, J lost 3 bases, and 16 bases lay in between. This CDR3 contains 15 residues. The CDR3 is CASSWGALTDYEQYF. CDR3 in DNA: TGCGCCAGCAGCTGGGGGGCCTTGACAGACTACGAGCAGTACTTC.

In this sample, this clonotype turned up a few times. The chain carries TRBV6-6 and TRBJ2-6, with D maybe TRBD1 (6 bases). Germline V gene data show CDR1 as MNHNY and CDR2 as SVGAGI (reference sequence). The germline V and J ends were trimmed by 4 bases and 5 bases, with 12 bases remaining between them. This CDR3 contains 15 residues. The CDR3 bases are TGTGCCAGCAGTTTACAGGGTAGTAGGGCCAACGTCCTGACTTTC. Translating it yields CASSLQGSRANVLTF.

This clonotype was seen ten or more times. The chain carries TRBV11-2 and TRBJ2-1, with D possibly TRBD2 on 6 matching bases. V was shortened by 1 base and J by 6 bases, with 10 bases between the two germline ends. Germline V gene sequence: CDR1 SGHAT, CDR2 FQNNGV. The CDR3 length is 14 residues. For the CDR3, the DNA is TGTGCCAGCAGCTTAGCCCTGGGGGGCAATGAGCAGTTCTTC. Amino acid sequence: CASSLALGGNEQFF.

Only a few counts were recorded for this clonotype. This chain links TRBV5-1 with TRBJ2-2; 9 bases fit TRBD1. The CDR3 contains 16 residues. V shed 3 bases and J 5 bases; nucleotides not matched to a gene: 8. Germline-derived CDR1 and CDR2 are SGHRS and YFSETQ. CDR3 region: CASSSDRGRRTGELFF. CDR3 coding DNA: TGCGCCAGCAGCTCGGACAGGGGCCGAAGGACCGGGGAGCTGTTTTTT.

The chain recombines TRBV5-1 with TRBJ2-3; the D gene is possibly TRBD2 (5 bases). Trimming took 0 bases from V and 2 from J, leaving 10 bases between them. The V gene's germline CDR1 is SGHRS and CDR2 YFSETQ. The CDR3 loop spans 15 amino acids. CDR3 nucleotide sequence: TGCGCCAGCAGCTTGGCCAGAGGGTACACAGATACGCAGTATTTT. This translates into CASSLARGYTDTQYF.

This clonotype was counted at least ten times. V gene TRBV27 combines with J gene TRBJ2-1; D is possibly TRBD1 or TRBD2 (6 bases each). Per the germline V gene, CDR1 is MNHEY and CDR2 is SMNVEV (reference sequence). The CDR3 covers 14 residues. V lost 8 bases and J 2 bases, leaving 13 bases between the germline ends. The CDR3 spells CASRGLAAYNEQFF. In nucleotides, the CDR3 is TGTGCCAGCCGGGGGCTAGCTGCCTACAATGAGCAGTTCTTC.

This clonotype was seen many times. V is TRBV27 and J is TRBJ2-7; no clear D gene. Per the germline V gene, CDR1 is MNHEY and CDR2 is SMNVEV (reference sequence). Trimming left V 1 base short and J 2 bases short, with 6 bases between. This CDR3 region has 13 residues. As DNA, the CDR3 is TGTGCCAGCAGTTTATACCAGGCCTACGAGCAGTACTTC. Translated: CASSLYQAYEQYF.

Ten or more counts support this clonotype. This rearrangement joins TRBV20-1 to TRBJ1-5; 9 positions agree with TRBD1. Per the germline V gene, CDR1 is DFQATT and CDR2 is SNEGSKA (reference sequence). The junction had 4 bases not matched to a gene; V was cut back by 6 bases and J by 4 bases. The CDR3 contains 13 residues. The CDR3 here is CSARTGANQPQHF. CDR3 sequence (DNA): TGCAGTGCAAGGACAGGGGCAAATCAGCCCCAGCATTTT.

This clonotype was recorded many times. This rearrangement joins TRBV10-3 to TRBJ1-2; 8 nucleotides match TRBD1. The germline gives CDR1 ENHRY, CDR2 SYGVKD. The junction had 7 bases not matched to a gene; V was cut back by 6 bases and J by 4 bases. The CDR3 extends over 14 amino acids. The CDR3 DNA sequence: TGTGCCATCAGCGAAGGACAGGGTGGCTATGGCTACACCTTC. Translated, it gives CAISEGQGGYGYTF.

The V call is TRBV5-1, the J call TRBJ2-3, with D perhaps TRBD1 (6 bases). CDR1 and CDR2 from the germline V gene are SGHRS and YFSETQ. CDR3 length equals 14 residues. The V and J ends lost 4 bases and 2 bases respectively, with 11 bases between them. The CDR3 region is CASSRQDNTDTQYF. In DNA form, the CDR3 reads TGCGCCAGCAGCCGACAGGACAACACAGATACGCAGTATTTT.